This T cell receptor (beta chain) was profiled in a study of HIV-infected children after antiretroviral therapy interruption. Study results and caveats: After treatment interruption started, naive CD4+ CDR3 overlap across time points dropped.

Stated treatment: PENTA 11 planned treatment interruption arm or continuous ART arm. Naive CD4+ CD45RA+ CD45RO- T cells were FACS-sorted from thawed PBMCs. In this sample, this clonotype turned up a few times. What it binds is not known. The TCR library was built from RNA with a 3' RACE protocol and unique molecular identifiers. TCRdb itself ran the 3' RACE reads through MiXCR, one entry per CDR3 protein. The table records around 41,000 distinct CDR3 sequences, approximately 7% of them present only once. Germline values: CDR1 SGHAT, CDR2 FQNNGV. Trimming stripped 5 bases from V and 5 bases from J, with 24 bases between. The CDR3 spans 17 residues.

This sequence was found in a pool of human donors with HIV. The rearrangement links TRBV11-2 to TRBJ2-5; D possibly corresponds to TRBD2 (6 bases). The sequencing here drew on CD45RA+ CD4+ T cells from PBMCs, pooled from several time points, taken from a donor given antiretroviral therapy, either interrupted or continuous. This sample's subset: naive CD4+ CD45RA+ CD45RO- T cells. CDR3 loop: CASSLDGGLPVYETQYF. The CDR3 coding sequence is TGTGCCAGCAGCCTTGATGGGGGACTCCCCGTTTACGAGACCCAGTACTTC. Together with reference TRBV11-2 and TRBJ2-5, the CDR3 gives the full variable domain: EAGVAQSPRYKIIEKRQSVAFWCNPISGHATLYWYQQILGQGPKLLIQFQNNGVVDDSQLPKDRFSAERLKGVDSTLKIQPAKLEDSAVYLCASSLDGGLPVYETQYFGPGTRLLVL.